The present entry profiles one T cell receptor (beta chain) with its context. Its specificity is unknown. The data were produced by immunoSEQ multiplex PCR, yet TCRdb's version contains in-frame clones alone and is incomplete. Of some 250,000 clones in the sample, 90% to 95% were seen once. This sample is drawn from a study of T cell responses to AZD1222 COVID-19 vaccine. Whole-study results and caveats: Baseline testing showed seropositivity in only a handful of AZD1222 recipients. Targeting of unmutated variant regions was reportedly seen in nearly half of spike-specific TCRs.

Researchers grouped second doses given at about 4 or about 12 weeks into one pool. The CDR3 covers 15 residues. CDR1 is SGDLS and CDR2 is YYNGEE in the germline V gene. The V gene end was trimmed by 1 base and the J gene end by 8 bases; junction bases not matched to a gene: 7. The sample in question was peripheral blood, obtained 28 days after the second AZD1222 dose. The chain recombines TRBV9 with TRBJ2-2; 8 bases match TRBD1. The source is an adult who received the AZD1222 COVID-19 vaccine. DNA for the CDR3: TGTGCCAGCAGCGTACGCCAGGGGGCGTCGGGGGAGCTGTTTTTT. This sequence encodes CASSVRQGASGELFF.